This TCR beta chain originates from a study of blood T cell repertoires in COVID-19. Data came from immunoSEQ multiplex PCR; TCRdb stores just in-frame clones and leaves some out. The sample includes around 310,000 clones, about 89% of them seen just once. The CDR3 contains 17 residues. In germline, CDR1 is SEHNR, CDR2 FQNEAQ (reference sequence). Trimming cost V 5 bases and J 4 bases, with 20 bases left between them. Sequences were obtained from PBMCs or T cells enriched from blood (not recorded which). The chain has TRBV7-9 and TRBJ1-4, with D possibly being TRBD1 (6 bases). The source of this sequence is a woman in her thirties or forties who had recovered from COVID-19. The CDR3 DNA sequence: TGTGCCAGCAGCCCCTGGGGAGGGGGGAGTATTAATGAAAAACTGTTTTTT. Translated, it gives CASSPWGGGSINEKLFF.